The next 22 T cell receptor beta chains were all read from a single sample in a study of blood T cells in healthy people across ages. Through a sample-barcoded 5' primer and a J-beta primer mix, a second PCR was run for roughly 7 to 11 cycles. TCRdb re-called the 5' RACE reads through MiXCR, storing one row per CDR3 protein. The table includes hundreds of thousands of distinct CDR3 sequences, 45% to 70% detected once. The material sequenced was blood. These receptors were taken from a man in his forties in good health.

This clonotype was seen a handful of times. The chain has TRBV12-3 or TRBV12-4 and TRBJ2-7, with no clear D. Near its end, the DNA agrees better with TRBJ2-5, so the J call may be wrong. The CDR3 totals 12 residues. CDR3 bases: TGTGCCAGCAGTTTACAACGGCGGACCCAGTACTTC. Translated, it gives CASSLQRRTQYF.

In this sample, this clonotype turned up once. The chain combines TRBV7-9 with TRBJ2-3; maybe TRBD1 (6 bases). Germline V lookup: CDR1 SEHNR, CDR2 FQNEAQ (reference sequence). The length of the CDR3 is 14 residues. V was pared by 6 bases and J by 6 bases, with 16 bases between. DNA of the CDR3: TGTGCCAGCAGTTCCTCTACAGGGTCGGATACGCAGTATTTT. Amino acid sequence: CASSSSTGSDTQYF.

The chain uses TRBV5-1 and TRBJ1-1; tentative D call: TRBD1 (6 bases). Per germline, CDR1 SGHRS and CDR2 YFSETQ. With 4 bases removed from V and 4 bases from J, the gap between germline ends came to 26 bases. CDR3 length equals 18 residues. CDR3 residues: CASSPSPGAGNRVTEAFF. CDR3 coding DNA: TGCGCCAGCAGCCCGAGCCCAGGGGCCGGTAATCGGGTCACTGAAGCTTTCTTT. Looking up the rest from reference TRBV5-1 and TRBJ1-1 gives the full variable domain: KAGVTQTPRYLIKTRGQQVTLSCSPISGHRSVSWYQQTPGQGLQFLFEYFSETQRNKGNFPGRFSGRQFSNSRSEMNVSTLELGDSALYLCASSPSPGAGNRVTEAFFGQGTRLTVV.

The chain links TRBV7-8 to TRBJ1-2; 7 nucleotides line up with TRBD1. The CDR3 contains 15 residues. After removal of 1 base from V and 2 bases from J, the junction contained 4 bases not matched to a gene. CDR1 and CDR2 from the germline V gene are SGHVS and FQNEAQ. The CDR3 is CASSLGTGWNYGYTF. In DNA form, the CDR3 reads TGTGCCAGCAGCTTAGGGACAGGCTGGAACTATGGCTACACCTTC. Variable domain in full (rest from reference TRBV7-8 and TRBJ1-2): GAGVSQSPRYKVAKRGQDVALRCDPISGHVSLFWYQQALGQGPEFLTYFQNEAQLDKSGLPSDRFFAERPEGSVSTLKIQRTQQEDSAVYLCASSLGTGWNYGYTFGSGTRLTVV.

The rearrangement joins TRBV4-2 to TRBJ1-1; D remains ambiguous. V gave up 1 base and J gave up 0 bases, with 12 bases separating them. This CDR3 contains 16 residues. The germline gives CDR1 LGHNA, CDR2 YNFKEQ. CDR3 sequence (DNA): TGTGCCAGCAGCCAAGCCGCCGGATCCATGAACACTGAAGCTTTCTTT. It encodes CASSQAAGSMNTEAFF.

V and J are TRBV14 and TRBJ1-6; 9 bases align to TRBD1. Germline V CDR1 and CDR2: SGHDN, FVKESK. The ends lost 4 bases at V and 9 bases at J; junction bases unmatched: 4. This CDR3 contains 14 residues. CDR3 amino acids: CASSRGTGSSPLHF. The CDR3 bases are TGTGCCAGCAGCCGTGGGACAGGGTCTTCACCCCTCCACTTT. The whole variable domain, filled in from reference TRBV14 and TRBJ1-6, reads EAGVTQFPSHSVIEKGQTVTLRCDPISGHDNLYWYRRVMGKEIKFLLHFVKESKQDESGMPNNRFLAERTGGTYSTLKVQPAELEDSGVYFCASSRGTGSSPLHFGNGTRLTVT.

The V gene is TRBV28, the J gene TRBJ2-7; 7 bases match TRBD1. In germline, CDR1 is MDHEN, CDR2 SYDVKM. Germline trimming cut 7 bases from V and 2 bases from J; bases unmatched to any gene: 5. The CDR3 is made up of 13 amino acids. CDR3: CASIRGSPYEQYF. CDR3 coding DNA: TGTGCCAGCATCAGGGGGTCCCCCTACGAGCAGTACTTC.

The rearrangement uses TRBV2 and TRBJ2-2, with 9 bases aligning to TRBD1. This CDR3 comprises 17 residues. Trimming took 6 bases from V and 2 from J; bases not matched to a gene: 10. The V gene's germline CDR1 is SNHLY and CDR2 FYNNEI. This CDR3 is CASRDLQGALNTGELFF. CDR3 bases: TGTGCCAGCAGGGACCTACAGGGGGCGCTAAACACCGGGGAGCTGTTTTTT.

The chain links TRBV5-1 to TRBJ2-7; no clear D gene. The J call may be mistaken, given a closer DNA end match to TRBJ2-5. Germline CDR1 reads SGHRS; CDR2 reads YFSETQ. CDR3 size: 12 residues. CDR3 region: CASSEQSETQYF. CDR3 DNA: TGCGCCAGCAGCGAACAATCCGAGACCCAGTACTTC.

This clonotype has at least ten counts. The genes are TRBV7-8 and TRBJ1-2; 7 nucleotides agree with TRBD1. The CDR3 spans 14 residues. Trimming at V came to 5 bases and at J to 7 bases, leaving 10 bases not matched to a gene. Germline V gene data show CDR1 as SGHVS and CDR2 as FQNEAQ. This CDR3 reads CASSPRTGRGGYTF. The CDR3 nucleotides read TGTGCCAGCAGCCCGCGGACAGGCCGGGGTGGCTACACCTTC.

For the CDR3, the DNA is TGTGCCAGCAGCTTAGAGGGGGCGGGTTTGGTGCGTGGCTACACCTTC. This codes for CASSLEGAGLVRGYTF. This rearrangement joins TRBV7-2 to TRBJ1-2; 7 bases are a match to TRBD1. Germline trimming cut 1 base from V and 7 bases from J; bases unmatched to any gene: 12. The germline V gene encodes CDR1 SGHTA and CDR2 FQGNSA. CDR3 size: 16 residues.

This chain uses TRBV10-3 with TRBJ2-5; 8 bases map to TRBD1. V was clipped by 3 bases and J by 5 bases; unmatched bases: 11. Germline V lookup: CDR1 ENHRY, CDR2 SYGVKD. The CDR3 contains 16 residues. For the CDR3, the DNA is TGTGCCATCAGTGAAAATGACAGGGGTGGAAACGAGACCCAGTACTTC. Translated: CAISENDRGGNETQYF.

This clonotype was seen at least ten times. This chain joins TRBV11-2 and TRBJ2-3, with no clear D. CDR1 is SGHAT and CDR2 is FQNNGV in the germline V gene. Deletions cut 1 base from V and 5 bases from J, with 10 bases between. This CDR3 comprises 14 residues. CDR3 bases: TGTGCCAGCAGCTTAGGTGATGCGCTAGATACGCAGTATTTT. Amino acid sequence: CASSLGDALDTQYF.

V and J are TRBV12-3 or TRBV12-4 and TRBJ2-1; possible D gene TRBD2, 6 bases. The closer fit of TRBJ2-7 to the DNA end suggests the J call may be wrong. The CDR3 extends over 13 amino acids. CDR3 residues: CASSFSSANEQYF. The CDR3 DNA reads TGTGCCAGCAGTTTCTCTAGCGCCAATGAGCAGTACTTC.

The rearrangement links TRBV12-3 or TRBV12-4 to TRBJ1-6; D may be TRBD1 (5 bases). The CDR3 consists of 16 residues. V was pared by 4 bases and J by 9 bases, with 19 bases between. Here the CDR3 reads CASSYSGGVGSSPLHF. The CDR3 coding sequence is TGTGCCAGCAGTTATTCTGGGGGAGTCGGATCTTCACCCCTCCACTTT.

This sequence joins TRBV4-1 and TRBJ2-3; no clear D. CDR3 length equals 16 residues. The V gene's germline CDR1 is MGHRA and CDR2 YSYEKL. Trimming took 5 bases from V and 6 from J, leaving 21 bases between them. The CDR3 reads CASSLPPRRNEDTQYF. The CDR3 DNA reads TGCGCCAGCAGCTTACCGCCCCGACGAAATGAGGATACGCAGTATTTT.

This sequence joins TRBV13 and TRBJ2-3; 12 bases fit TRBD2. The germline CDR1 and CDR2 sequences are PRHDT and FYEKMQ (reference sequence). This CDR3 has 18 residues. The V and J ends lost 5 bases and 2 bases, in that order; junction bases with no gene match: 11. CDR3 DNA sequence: TGTGCCAGCAGCCAGACCAGAGGACTAGCGGGGTACACAGATACGCAGTATTTT. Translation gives CASSQTRGLAGYTDTQYF.

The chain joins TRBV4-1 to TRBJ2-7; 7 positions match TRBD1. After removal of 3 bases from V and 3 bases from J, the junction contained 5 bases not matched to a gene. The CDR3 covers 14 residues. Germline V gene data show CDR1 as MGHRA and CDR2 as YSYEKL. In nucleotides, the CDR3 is TGCGCCAGCAGCCAGGGACAGACAAACTACGAGCAGTACTTC. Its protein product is CASSQGQTNYEQYF.

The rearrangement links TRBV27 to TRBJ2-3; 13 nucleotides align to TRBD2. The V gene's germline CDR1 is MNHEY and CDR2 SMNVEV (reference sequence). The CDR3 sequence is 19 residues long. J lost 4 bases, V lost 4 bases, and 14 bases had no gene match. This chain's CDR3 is CASSSQTSGRAWGSDTQYF. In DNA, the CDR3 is TGTGCCAGCAGTTCACAAACTAGCGGGAGGGCCTGGGGGTCAGATACGCAGTATTTT.

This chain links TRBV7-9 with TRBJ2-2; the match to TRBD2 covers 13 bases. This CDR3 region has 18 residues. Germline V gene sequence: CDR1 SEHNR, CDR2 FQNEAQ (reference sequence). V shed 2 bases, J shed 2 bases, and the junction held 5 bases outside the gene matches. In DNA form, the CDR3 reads TGTGCCAGCAGCTTACGAAGACTAGCGGGGGGCAACACCGGGGAGCTGTTTTTT. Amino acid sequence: CASSLRRLAGGNTGELFF.

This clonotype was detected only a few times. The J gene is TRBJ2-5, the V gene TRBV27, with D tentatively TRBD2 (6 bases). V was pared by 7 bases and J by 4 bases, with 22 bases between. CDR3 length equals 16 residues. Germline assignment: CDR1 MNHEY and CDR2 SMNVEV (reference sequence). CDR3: CASTQSRRGGLETQYF. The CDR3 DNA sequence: TGTGCCAGCACCCAAAGTAGGCGGGGTGGGTTAGAGACCCAGTACTTC.

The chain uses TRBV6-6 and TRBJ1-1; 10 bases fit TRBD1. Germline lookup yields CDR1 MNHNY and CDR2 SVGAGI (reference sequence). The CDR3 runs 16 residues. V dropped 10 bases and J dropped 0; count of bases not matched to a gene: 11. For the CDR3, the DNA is TGTGCCACCCTCGGGAGGACAGGGGGGTTGAACACTGAAGCTTTCTTT. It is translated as CATLGRTGGLNTEAFF.